This T cell receptor (beta chain) was recorded in a study of cytomegalovirus exposure and HLA in healthy donors. CDR3 size: 14 residues. Trimming at V came to 4 bases and at J to 1 base, leaving 3 bases not matched to a gene. Per the germline V gene, CDR1 is MNHNY and CDR2 is SVGAGI (reference sequence). About this clone: No antigen is known for it.

Overall study findings and caveats: It was reported in a later analysis that an Asian-associated ancestry cluster showed fewer N-insertions than the approximately 670-donor mean.

The PCR made use of 60 Vbeta and 13 Jbeta primers. Libraries were prepared by immunoSEQ multiplex PCR; TCRdb keeps only in-frame clonotypes and omits some of them. The sample lists about 130,000 clones, 65% to 80% occurring once. The sequenced sample was PBMCs. V is TRBV6-6 and J is TRBJ1-1, with TRBD1 identical over 7 bases. The TCR was taken from a human donor in good health. The CDR3 sequence: CASSLWTGNTEAFF. Written as DNA, the CDR3 is TGTGCCAGCAGTTTGTGGACAGGGAACACTGAAGCTTTCTTT.